This T cell receptor beta chain derives from a study of blood T cell repertoires in COVID-19. Study overall: PBMCs, B-cell-depleted T cells, or T cells provided the cDNA or gDNA that made up the material.

This clone was observed a few times. This CDR3 is also generated by other DNA sequences in the sample. Clones were sequenced by immunoSEQ multiplex PCR, and TCRdb holds only the in-frame ones, with some missing. The table lists approximately 92,000 clones, around 80% of them singletons. This CDR3 is built from 14 residues. V lost 6 bases to trimming and J lost 0 bases; unmatched junction nucleotides: 2. From germline, CDR1 is SGHTA and CDR2 FQGNSA. The source of this sequence is a man of 80 years or more with acute or convalescent COVID-19. The sequencing sample was made of peripheral blood. J is TRBJ1-5 and V is TRBV7-2; 7 positions match TRBD1. The CDR3 bases are TGTGCCAGCAGTCGGGACAGTAGCAATCAGCCCCAGCATTTT. It is translated as CASSRDSSNQPQHF.